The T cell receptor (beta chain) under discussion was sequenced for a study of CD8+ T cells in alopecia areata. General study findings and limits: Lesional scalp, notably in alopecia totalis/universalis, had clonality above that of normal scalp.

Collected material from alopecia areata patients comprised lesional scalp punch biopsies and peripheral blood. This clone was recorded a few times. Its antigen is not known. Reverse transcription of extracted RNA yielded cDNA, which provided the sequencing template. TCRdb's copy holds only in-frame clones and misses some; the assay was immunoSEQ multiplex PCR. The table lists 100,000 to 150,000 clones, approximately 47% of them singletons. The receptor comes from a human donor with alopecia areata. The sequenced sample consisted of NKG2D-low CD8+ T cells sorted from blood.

The CDR3 here is CASSLGGGLYGYTF. In DNA, the CDR3 is TGTGCCAGCAGTTTGGGCGGAGGGCTCTATGGCTACACCTTC. V gene TRBV27 combines with J gene TRBJ1-2, with no clear D. In germline, CDR1 is MNHEY, CDR2 SMNVEV (reference sequence). Trimming shortened V by 3 bases and J by 4 bases, and 12 bases separated the two germline ends. The CDR3 consists of 14 residues.